A single sample gave rise to the 19 T cell receptor beta chains below, sequenced in a study of early T cells in non-severe SARS-CoV-2 infection (dated by TCRdb to the early 2020s). Library prep was done by 5' RACE. Sequenced on a NextSeq 500. TCRdb applied fastp at Q25 and MiXCR to the public reads, then kept only in-frame beta chains. Here each entry gathers all rows of one CDR3 protein and keeps the most common genes and DNA. Recorded for this sample are around 84,000 distinct CDR3 sequences; roughly 14% of them occurred a single time. The ten most abundant clones make up roughly 7% of the sample. The material sequenced was whole blood. The receptors originated from an adult who was a healthcare worker with PCR-confirmed SARS-CoV-2 infection or an uninfected control (not recorded which).

This clonotype was counted only a few times. V is TRBV29-1 and J is TRBJ2-6; perhaps TRBD2 as D (5 bases). The CDR3 has 15 amino acids. CDR1 and CDR2 from the germline V gene are SQVTM and ANQGSEA. Trimming stripped 5 bases from V and 0 bases from J, with 11 bases between. CDR3 in DNA: TGCAGCGTTACCCGAGGGATCTCTGGGGCCAACGTCCTGACTTTC. This codes for CSVTRGISGANVLTF.

This clonotype was found a few times. Here the CDR3 DNA reads TGTGCCAGCAGCTTGGGCACGGAGTGGTACACTGAAGCTTTCTTT. Amino acid sequence: CASSLGTEWYTEAFF. The chain recombines TRBV7-2 with TRBJ1-1; no firm D call. CDR1 and CDR2 (germline): SGHTA, FQGNSA. The V gene lost 3 bases and the J gene lost 3 bases, with 14 bases spanning the gap. The CDR3 extends over 15 amino acids. The variable domain in full, with the rest retrieved from reference TRBV7-2 and TRBJ1-1, is GAGVSQSPSNKVTEKGKDVELRCDPISGHTALYWYRQSLGQGLEFLIYFQGNSAPDKSGLPSDRFSAERTGGSVSTLTIQRTQQEDSAVYLCASSLGTEWYTEAFFGQGTRLTVV.

This clonotype occurred many times. The chain is built from TRBV7-8 and TRBJ1-6; no reliable D call. The CDR3 extends over 14 amino acids. Between the trimmed V and J ends, which lost 0 bases and 8 bases, there was a span of 8 bases. Looked up from germline, CDR1 is SGHVS and CDR2 is FQNEAQ. The CDR3 DNA is TGTGCCAGCAGCTTAGCGAACGGTTATTCACCCCTCCACTTT. The encoded protein is CASSLANGYSPLHF.

The chain combines TRBV12-3 or TRBV12-4 with TRBJ2-1, with 8 positions matching TRBD2. The ends lost 4 bases at V and 4 bases at J; junction bases unmatched: 3. The CDR3 loop spans 14 amino acids. In DNA form, the CDR3 reads TGTGCCAGCAGTTCGGGACTAGGGTACAATGAGCAGTTCTTC. Its translation: CASSSGLGYNEQFF.

This chain links TRBV5-1 with TRBJ1-1, with D unresolved. The CDR3 contains 13 residues. The V gene's germline CDR1 is SGHRS and CDR2 YFSETQ. Between the trimmed V and J ends, which lost 5 bases and 0 bases, there was a span of 8 bases. Written as DNA, the CDR3 is TGCGCCAGCAGGGTAGGGCTGAACACTGAAGCTTTCTTT. As protein: CASRVGLNTEAFF.

The chain uses TRBV19 and TRBJ1-5; unclear D gene. The CDR3 length is 14 residues. Trimming removed 3 bases at V and 5 bases at J, with 11 bases between. Germline CDR1 and CDR2: LNHDA and SQIVND (reference sequence). CDR3 sequence: CASSIQDPDQPQHF. The CDR3 DNA sequence: TGTGCCAGTAGTATTCAGGATCCCGATCAGCCCCAGCATTTT.

This clonotype appeared a single time. This chain uses TRBV4-1 with TRBJ2-1; D is uncertain. The CDR3 runs 12 residues. Germline V gene data show CDR1 as MGHRA and CDR2 as YSYEKL. Trimming cost V 3 bases and J 9 bases, with 9 bases left between them. CDR3 nucleotide sequence: TGCGCCAGCAGCCACCATGTTGGTGAGCAGTTCTTC. It translates to CASSHHVGEQFF.

The rearrangement joins TRBV7-9 to TRBJ1-1; no reliable D call. Germline CDR1 is SEHNR and CDR2 is FQNEAQ (reference sequence). The CDR3 is 14 amino acids. Deletions cut 1 base from V and 4 bases from J, with 10 bases between. CDR3 sequence: CASSLGTRGTEAFF. CDR3 in DNA: TGTGCCAGCAGCTTAGGTACGCGAGGCACTGAAGCTTTCTTT.

This rearrangement joins TRBV4-1 to TRBJ1-1; D uncertain. The germline V gene encodes CDR1 MGHRA and CDR2 YSYEKL. Between the trimmed V and J ends, which lost 4 bases and 4 bases, there was a span of 16 bases. This CDR3 region has 15 residues. In DNA, the CDR3 is TGCGCCAGCAGCCTCATACACGTCAGCGGCACTGAAGCTTTCTTT. It is translated as CASSLIHVSGTEAFF.

The genes are TRBV7-2 and TRBJ1-5; D is undetermined. CDR1 and CDR2 (germline): SGHTA, FQGNSA. The length of the CDR3 is 13 residues. Trimming cost V 5 bases and J 4 bases, with 9 bases left between them. For the CDR3, the DNA is TGTGCCAGCAGCACCCGGGGAAATCAGCCCCAGCATTTT. Amino acids: CASSTRGNQPQHF. Together with reference TRBV7-2 and TRBJ1-5, the CDR3 gives the full variable domain: GAGVSQSPSNKVTEKGKDVELRCDPISGHTALYWYRQSLGQGLEFLIYFQGNSAPDKSGLPSDRFSAERTGGSVSTLTIQRTQQEDSAVYLCASSTRGNQPQHFGDGTRLSIL.

This clonotype was detected only a few times. The V call is TRBV2, the J call TRBJ1-1; D is unclear. Germline-derived CDR1 and CDR2 are SNHLY and FYNNEI. Trimming left V 1 base short and J 2 bases short, with 8 bases between. The CDR3 sequence is 14 residues long. CDR3 in DNA: TGTGCCAGCAGTGAAGGAACACCCAACACTGAAGCTTTCTTT. This encodes CASSEGTPNTEAFF.

This clonotype was seen a few times. The chain employs TRBV6-5 and TRBJ1-1; 7 nucleotides align to TRBD1. Per the germline V gene, CDR1 is MNHEY and CDR2 is SVGAGI. The trim removed 7 bases at V and 4 bases at J, leaving 6 bases unmatched. This CDR3 is 13 amino acids long. The CDR3 protein is CASTTSGGTEAFF. The DNA for the CDR3 is TGTGCCAGCACCACATCAGGGGGCACTGAAGCTTTCTTT.

The J gene is TRBJ1-2, the V gene TRBV28, with TRBD1 identical over 9 bases. The CDR3 covers 16 residues. V lost 3 bases to trimming and J lost 7 bases; unmatched junction nucleotides: 12. Germline CDR1 and CDR2: MDHEN and SYDVKM. Here the CDR3 reads CASSFPRDRAQRGYTF. Written as DNA, the CDR3 is TGTGCCAGCAGTTTCCCCCGGGACAGGGCACAGCGTGGCTACACCTTC.

This sequence joins TRBV28 and TRBJ2-5; 7 bases are a match to TRBD2. Unmatched junction bases numbered 9, after V lost 4 bases and J lost 4 bases. The CDR3 spans 15 residues. CDR1 is MDHEN and CDR2 is SYDVKM in the germline V gene. The DNA of the CDR3 is TGTGCCAGCAGTTCTATCGCGGGGGATCTAGAGACCCAGTACTTC. Encoded protein: CASSSIAGDLETQYF.

This clonotype appeared a few times. The V and J genes are TRBV11-2 and TRBJ1-5; no reliable D call. The CDR3 covers 16 residues. Germline assignment: CDR1 SGHAT and CDR2 FQNNGV. The ends were cut back, 0 bases at V and 0 bases at J, with 9 bases in the middle. CDR3: CASSLEGTFSNQPQHF. Written as DNA, the CDR3 is TGTGCCAGCAGCTTAGAGGGAACGTTTAGCAATCAGCCCCAGCATTTT.

This clonotype was counted a few times. This chain uses TRBV2 with TRBJ2-7; a possible D gene is TRBD2 (5 bases). The CDR3 has 15 residues. Germline V gene sequence: CDR1 SNHLY, CDR2 FYNNEI. V lost 3 bases, J lost 4 bases, and 16 bases lay in between. The DNA of the CDR3 is TGTGCCAGCAGTGAGGGAGCCAGCGCGTGGTACGAGCAGTACTTC. It translates to CASSEGASAWYEQYF.

At least ten counts were recorded for this clonotype. The rearrangement uses TRBV19 and TRBJ2-7, with TRBD2 matching over 9 bases. The CDR3 is 14 residues long. V lost 4 bases to trimming and J lost 5 bases; unmatched junction nucleotides: 6. Germline loops: CDR1 LNHDA, CDR2 SQIVND (reference sequence). CDR3 loop: CASSTGTSPHEQYF. CDR3 bases: TGTGCCAGTAGTACCGGGACTAGCCCCCACGAGCAGTACTTC.

This clonotype showed up just a few times. The V gene is TRBV4-1, the J gene TRBJ1-1, with D perhaps TRBD1 (5 bases). Germline CDR1 is MGHRA and CDR2 is YSYEKL. CDR3 length equals 14 residues. The V end lost 1 base, the J end lost 8 bases, and 14 bases lay between the germline ends. The CDR3 sequence is CASSQGPGLLEAFF. In nucleotides, the CDR3 is TGCGCCAGCAGCCAAGGCCCGGGACTGCTCGAAGCTTTCTTT.

Concerning this clonotype itself: A much larger clone lies one base from this, so it may be a read error. This chain links TRBV6-6 with TRBJ1-4; D is uncertain. The CDR3 totals 14 residues. CDR1 is MNHNY, CDR2 SVGAGI, per germline (reference sequence). The CDR3 nucleotides read TGTGCCAGCAACGACCCGGAGTTCGGTGAAAAACTGATTTTT. Its protein product is CASNDPEFGEKLIF.